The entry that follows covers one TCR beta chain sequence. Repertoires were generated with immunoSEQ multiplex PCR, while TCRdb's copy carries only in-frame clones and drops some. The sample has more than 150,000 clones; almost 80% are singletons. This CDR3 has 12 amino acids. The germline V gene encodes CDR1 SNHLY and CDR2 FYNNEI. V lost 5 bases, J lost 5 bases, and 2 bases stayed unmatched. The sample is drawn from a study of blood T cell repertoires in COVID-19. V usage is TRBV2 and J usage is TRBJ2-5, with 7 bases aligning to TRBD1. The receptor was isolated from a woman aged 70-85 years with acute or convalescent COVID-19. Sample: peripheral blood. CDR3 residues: CASSFRGETQYF. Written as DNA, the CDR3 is TGTGCCAGCAGTTTCAGGGGGGAGACCCAGTACTTC.